This TCR beta chain is from a study of PD-L1 blockade in urothelial cancer. Study-level information: A median of roughly 130,000 T cells was found in the blood samples. General study points: Tumor-associated clones in the blood of durable-benefit patients grew more at 3 weeks.

A note on this clone: Antigen: not known.

Sequenced by immunoSEQ multiplex PCR; TCRdb stores in-frame clones only, minus some. The repertoire holds 40,000 to 60,000 clones, with 79% as singletons. Time point specified: pretreatment peripheral blood. V was clipped by 6 bases and J by 7 bases; unmatched bases: 5. This CDR3 is 12 amino acids long. CDR1 is MDHEN, CDR2 SYDVKM, per germline. The input for sequencing was PBMCs, taken around atezolizumab (anti-PD-L1) treatment. This chain joins TRBV28 and TRBJ1-2; the match to TRBD1 covers 7 bases. The clonotype was recovered from a man between 65 and 85 years old with urothelial cancer. The CDR3 loop reads CASRGTAGGYTF. The CDR3 DNA sequence: TGTGCCAGCAGGGGGACAGCTGGTGGCTACACCTTC.